Following are 25 T cell receptor beta chains from one sample sequenced in a study of STAT5B mutations in CD4+ large granular lymphocyte leukemia. Generated by immunoSEQ multiplex PCR, the TCRdb table keeps only in-frame clones and is missing some. This table has fewer than 40,000 clones, 70% to 90% appearing once. The sample was CD4+ T cells from blood buffy coats. The receptors here all came from a human donor in good health.

The chain couples TRBV19 to TRBJ2-5; D gene ambiguous. Near its end, the DNA agrees better with TRBJ2-7, so the J call may be wrong. Germline V gene sequence: CDR1 LNHDA, CDR2 SQIVND (reference sequence). The CDR3 is 14 amino acids. The CDR3, as DNA: TGTGCCAGTAGTATAGATCCCGGGTCGTACGAGCAGTACTTC. Encoded protein: CASSIDPGSYEQYF.

The V call is TRBV7-2, the J call TRBJ2-2; D possibly corresponds to TRBD1 (5 bases). This CDR3 has 15 residues. Germline loops: CDR1 SGHTA, CDR2 FQGNSA. V lost 2 bases and J lost 4, with 11 bases in between. CDR3 sequence: CASSLFQGSTGELFF. The CDR3 DNA sequence: TGTGCCAGCAGCTTATTCCAGGGATCCACCGGGGAGCTGTTTTTT.

This clone has more than one count but fewer than ten. J is TRBJ1-5 and V is TRBV21-1; TRBD1, the D gene given by the table, was not confirmed from the DNA. TRBV21-1 is termed a pseudogene. The CDR3 loop spans 16 amino acids. CDR3 DNA sequence: TGTGCCAGCAGTCGACGACAGGGGGAGGACAATCAGCCCCAGCATTTT. The encoded protein is CASSRRQGEDNQPQHF.

The CDR3 nucleotides read TGTGCCAGCAGGACCACAGGGAACTATGGCTACACCTTC. This codes for CASRTTGNYGYTF. The chain employs TRBV28 and TRBJ1-2, with a weak D call TRBD1 (6 bases). With 6 bases removed from V and 2 bases from J, the gap between germline ends came to 10 bases. CDR1 is MDHEN, CDR2 SYDVKM, per germline. CDR3 length equals 13 residues.

Comments on this clone: The same CDR3 also results from other DNA sequences found in this sample. The chain is built from TRBV20-1 and TRBJ2-5; D is uncertain. CDR1 is DFQATT and CDR2 is SNEGSKA in the germline V gene (reference sequence). The CDR3 consists of 11 residues. Trimming cost V 1 base and J 1 base, with 1 base left between them. CDR3 bases: TGCAGTGCTAGAGCCCAAGAGACCCAGTACTTC. It encodes CSARAQETQYF.

The J gene is TRBJ2-3, the V gene TRBV28; 10 bases map to TRBD2. CDR3 length: 16 amino acids. From germline, CDR1 is MDHEN and CDR2 SYDVKM. The ends lost 5 bases at V and 1 base at J; junction bases unmatched: 6. CDR3 nucleotides: TGTGCCAGCAGTCTTCTAGCGGGGGACCGCACAGATACGCAGTATTTT. This translates into CASSLLAGDRTDTQYF.

V is TRBV5-1 and J is TRBJ2-7, with 13 bases identical to TRBD2. CDR3 length: 14 amino acids. Per the germline V gene, CDR1 is SGHRS and CDR2 is YFSETQ. V shed 3 bases and J 5 bases; nucleotides not matched to a gene: 2. The CDR3 DNA sequence: TGCGCCAGCAGCTCTGGACTAGCGGGAGACGAGCAGTACTTC. This encodes CASSSGLAGDEQYF.

The chain is built from TRBV11-3 and TRBJ2-1, with D possibly being TRBD2 (5 bases). Trimming removed 7 bases from V and 6 bases from J, with 16 bases in between. Germline CDR1 and CDR2: SGHNT and YENEEA. The CDR3 is 14 residues long. CDR3 sequence reads: CASTPSPLSNEQFF. The CDR3 DNA is TGTGCCAGCACCCCTAGCCCGCTAAGCAATGAGCAGTTCTTC.

This clone came up once. The chain has TRBV7-8 and TRBJ1-3; D gene unclear. Germline loops: CDR1 SGHVS, CDR2 FQNEAQ. The CDR3 contains 14 residues. Trimming removed 2 bases from V and 1 base from J, with 6 bases in between. The CDR3 protein is CASSLSGSGNTIYF. CDR3 nucleotides: TGTGCCAGCAGCTTAAGTGGTTCTGGAAACACCATATATTTT.

This rearrangement joins TRBV10-1 to TRBJ2-3; D perhaps matches TRBD2 (5 bases). From germline, CDR1 is WNHNN and CDR2 SYGVQD (reference sequence). This CDR3 spans 14 amino acids. The V end was cut by 6 bases, the J end by 4 bases, with 14 bases between. CDR3 DNA: TGCGCCAGCAGACTAGAAATACCTCCAGATACGCAGTATTTT. As protein: CASRLEIPPDTQYF.

CDR3 residues: CASTPRGQPNEQYF. Written as DNA, the CDR3 is TGTGCCAGTACCCCTCGGGGGCAACCCAACGAGCAGTACTTC. The chain employs TRBV19 and TRBJ2-7; D is perhaps TRBD1 or TRBD2 (6 bases each). Germline loops: CDR1 LNHDA, CDR2 SQIVND (reference sequence). Trimming removed 7 bases from V and 5 bases from J, with 18 bases in between. The CDR3 loop spans 14 amino acids.

The chain carries TRBV12-5 and TRBJ2-7; D not resolved. CDR1 and CDR2 from the germline V gene are LGHNT and FRNRAP. Trimming removed 0 bases from V and 3 bases from J, with 12 bases in between. The CDR3 spans 15 residues. CDR3 bases: TGTGCTAGTGGTTTGGTACTTTTGCGGAACTACGAGCAGTACTTC. This codes for CASGLVLLRNYEQYF. Combining the CDR3 with reference TRBV12-5 and TRBJ2-7 gives the whole variable domain DARVTQTPRHKVTEMGQEVTMRCQPILGHNTVFWYRQTMMQGLELLAYFRNRAPLDDSGMPKDRFSAEMPDATLATLKIQPSEPRDSAVYFCASGLVLLRNYEQYFGPGTRLTVT.

This chain joins TRBV27 and TRBJ2-1; D not certain. Germline V gives CDR1 MNHEY, CDR2 SMNVEV (reference sequence). CDR3 length: 15 amino acids. V lost 1 base, J lost 8 bases, and 15 bases lay in between. The CDR3 here is CASSLWSPPGDEQFF. For the CDR3, the DNA is TGTGCCAGCAGTTTATGGTCCCCCCCTGGGGATGAGCAGTTCTTC.

The chain combines TRBV5-1 with TRBJ2-1; no clear D gene. Between the trimmed V and J ends, which lost 0 bases and 0 bases, there was a span of 10 bases. The germline gives CDR1 SGHRS, CDR2 YFSETQ. This CDR3 region has 16 residues. CDR3 in DNA: TGCGCCAGCAGCTTGGCCGGAAGCACCTCCTACAATGAGCAGTTCTTC. Its translation: CASSLAGSTSYNEQFF.

This chain joins TRBV5-1 and TRBJ2-5; 12 nucleotides line up with TRBD2. This CDR3 is built from 18 residues. Germline CDR1 and CDR2: SGHRS and YFSETQ. After removal of 2 bases from V and 5 bases from J, the junction contained 13 bases not matched to a gene. The CDR3 nucleotides read TGCGCCAGCAGCTTTTCGACTAGCGGGAGATCGGGGGGGGAGACCCAGTACTTC. Amino acids: CASSFSTSGRSGGETQYF. The entire variable domain, with the rest obtained from reference TRBV5-1 and TRBJ2-5, is as follows: KAGVTQTPRYLIKTRGQQVTLSCSPISGHRSVSWYQQTPGQGLQFLFEYFSETQRNKGNFPGRFSGRQFSNSRSEMNVSTLELGDSALYLCASSFSTSGRSGGETQYFGPGTRLLVL.

V gene TRBV7-2 combines with J gene TRBJ2-3, with 7 bases identical to TRBD2. Trimming at V came to 2 bases and at J to 1 base, leaving 3 bases not matched to a gene. The V gene's germline CDR1 is SGHTA and CDR2 FQGNSA. This CDR3 contains 15 residues. CDR3 coding DNA: TGTGCCAGCAGCTTACAAACTAGCGGCACAGATACGCAGTATTTT. Its translation: CASSLQTSGTDTQYF.

This clone is a singleton in its sample. The chain carries TRBV7-9 and TRBJ1-1, with a weak D call TRBD1 (5 bases). The CDR3 is 14 amino acids. Germline V gene data show CDR1 as SEHNR and CDR2 as FQNEAQ (reference sequence). Trimming took off 1 base at V and 7 bases at J, with 13 bases between the two ends. This chain's CDR3 is CASSLVVGDYEAFF. The CDR3 nucleotides read TGTGCCAGCAGCTTAGTAGTGGGGGATTATGAAGCTTTCTTT.

This clone was seen only a few times. V is TRBV4-2 and J is TRBJ1-1; D is perhaps TRBD1 (6 bases). Trimming cost V 3 bases and J 1 base, with 15 bases left between them. Per germline, CDR1 LGHNA and CDR2 YNFKEQ. This CDR3 contains 16 residues. CDR3 nucleotides: TGTGCCAGCAGCCAGTATCTACAGGGAGGGAACACTGAAGCTTTCTTT. It codes for CASSQYLQGGNTEAFF.

The J gene is TRBJ2-1, the V gene TRBV7-2; 9 bases match TRBD1. The CDR3 sequence is 15 residues long. Germline values: CDR1 SGHTA, CDR2 FQGNSA. J lost 4 bases, V lost 6 bases, and 7 bases had no gene match. As DNA, the CDR3 is TGTGCCAGCAGTCTCGACAGGGGGATATACAATGAGCAGTTCTTC. Encoded protein: CASSLDRGIYNEQFF.

This chain joins TRBV7-7 and TRBJ2-5, with 11 bases aligning to TRBD2. The CDR3 runs to 16 residues. Germline V gene lookup returns CDR1 SSHAT and CDR2 FNYEAQ (reference sequence). V dropped 5 bases and J dropped 5; count of bases not matched to a gene: 10. The DNA for the CDR3 is TGTGCCAGCAGCCTCGGACTAGCGGGCTTGGGGGAGACCCAGTACTTC. Translation gives CASSLGLAGLGETQYF.

The chain carries TRBV6-6 and TRBJ1-2, with 10 bases identical to TRBD1. This CDR3 contains 15 residues. CDR1 and CDR2 (germline): MNHNY, SVGAGI (reference sequence). J was trimmed by 7 bases and V by 0 bases; bases with no gene match: 5. CDR3 sequence: CASSYSTRTGGGYTF. As DNA, the CDR3 is TGTGCCAGCAGTTACTCGACGCGGACAGGGGGTGGCTACACCTTC.

The V gene is TRBV6-5, the J gene TRBJ2-4, with TRBD1 identical over 8 bases. Germline CDR1 MNHEY, CDR2 SVGAGI. The CDR3 length is 14 residues. The ends lost 6 bases at V and 6 bases at J; junction bases unmatched: 7. The CDR3 nucleotides read TGTGCCAGCAGATCGAGACAGGGGTTAAACATTCAGTACTTC. Translating it yields CASRSRQGLNIQYF.

The chain carries TRBV5-1 and TRBJ2-5, with D possibly being TRBD1 (6 bases). The CDR3 has 13 amino acids. V lost 4 bases and J lost 4, with 11 bases in between. CDR1 is SGHRS and CDR2 is YFSETQ in the germline V gene. CDR3 residues: CASSPGQRETQYF. The CDR3, as DNA: TGCGCCAGCAGCCCCGGACAGAGAGAGACCCAGTACTTC.

This clone was counted a few times. The gene calls are TRBV19 and TRBJ1-5; D might be TRBD1 (6 bases). V was cut by 7 bases and J by 6 bases, with 13 bases left in between. The germline gives CDR1 LNHDA, CDR2 SQIVND (reference sequence). The CDR3 runs 13 residues. The CDR3 region is CASINRAGQPQHF. DNA of the CDR3: TGTGCCAGTATTAACAGGGCGGGTCAGCCCCAGCATTTT.

This clone was picked up one time. V and J are TRBV23-1 and TRBJ2-7; no firm D call. TRBV23-1 belongs to the ORF category, with a function that is uncertain. This CDR3 has 14 amino acids. Between the trimmed V and J ends, which lost 2 bases and 2 bases, there was a span of 10 bases. In nucleotides, the CDR3 is TGCGCCAGCAGTCAAGCCAGGAGAACCTACGAGCAGTACTTC. As protein: CASSQARRTYEQYF.